The rows below give T cell receptor beta chains drawn from one sample of a study of T cells in Graves' hyperthyroidism and ophthalmopathy. One entry per CDR3 protein, called by TCRdb with MiXCR from the multiplex PCR reads. The repertoire consists of fewer than 450,000 distinct CDR3 sequences, with about 18% occurring once and the leading ten covering almost 35%. Sequenced: blood. Receptors originate from a woman between 25 and 40 years old with Graves' hyperthyroidism that later progressed to Graves' ophthalmopathy. Each CDR3 is given with its conserved first and last residue. Each record gives: clone size, D gene, J gene, V gene, CDR3 DNA, CDR3 protein. D genes are given only for firm matches. A clone size is listed for some rows: how often the clone was seen (once, few, many), or a class if it is expanded.

size: NA
D: NA
J: TRBJ1-2
V: TRBV2
DNA: TGTGCCAGCCTTCTCTCCTCGGGGCAAGACTATGGCTACACCTTC
CDR3: CASLLSSGQDYGYTF

size: NA
D: NA
J: TRBJ1-4
V: TRBV5-1
DNA: TGCGCCAGCAGCTTGTATGGAGCAACTAATGAAAAACTGTTTTTT
CDR3: CASSLYGATNEKLFF

size: NA
D: NA
J: TRBJ2-2
V: TRBV19
DNA: TGTGCCGGTAGTAACCGGGGAAACACCGGGGAGCTGTTTTTT
CDR3: CAGSNRGNTGELFF

size: NA
D: NA
J: TRBJ2-7
V: TRBV19
DNA: TGTGCCAGTAGTAGACAGGCGAGCTCCTACGAGCAGTACTTC
CDR3: CASSRQASSYEQYF

size: NA
D: TRBD1
J: TRBJ2-5
V: TRBV20-1
DNA: TGCAGTGCGAAGACAGGGGCGGGGGAGACCCAGTACTTC
CDR3: CSAKTGAGETQYF

size: NA
D: NA
J: TRBJ1-4
V: TRBV4-1
DNA: TGCGCCAGCAGCCAAACAGGGCTCCCTAATGAAAAACTGTTTTTT
CDR3: CASSQTGLPNEKLFF

size: NA
D: NA
J: TRBJ1-5
V: TRBV2
DNA: TGTGTCAGCAGTGAATGGGGGGATCAGCCCCAGCATTTT
CDR3: CVSSEWGDQPQHF

size: many
D: NA
J: TRBJ1-1
V: TRBV2
DNA: TGTGCCAGCAGCCCCCCTAACACGAACACTGAAGCTTTCTTT
CDR3: CASSPPNTNTEAFF

size: many
D: NA
J: TRBJ2-7
V: TRBV11-2
DNA: TGTGCCAGCAGCCCGAACCCGGTGGCCGCCTACGAGCAGTACTTC
CDR3: CASSPNPVAAYEQYF

size: many
D: NA
J: TRBJ1-1
V: TRBV27
DNA: TGTGCCAGCAGTTTCTTAGGTATCAACACTGAAGCTTTCTTT
CDR3: CASSFLGINTEAFF

size: many
D: TRBD1
J: TRBJ2-1
V: TRBV5-1
DNA: TGCGCCAGCAGCCCCAACCCGACAGGGCTTTCAGACAATGAGCAGTTCTTC
CDR3: CASSPNPTGLSDNEQFF

size: NA
D: NA
J: TRBJ1-1
V: TRBV20-1
DNA: TGCAGTGCTAGAGATCCGGGGGAGAGGACTGAAACTTTCTTT
CDR3: CSARDPGERTETFF

size: many
D: TRBD1
J: TRBJ1-5
V: TRBV15
DNA: TGTGCCACCAGCAGAGATGCGGACAGGGGGGATCAGCCCCAGCATTTT
CDR3: CATSRDADRGDQPQHF

size: NA
D: NA
J: TRBJ1-4
V: TRBV10-3
DNA: TGTGCCATCAGTGATTCAGGGTCTGGGGAAAAACTGTTTTTT
CDR3: CAISDSGSGEKLFF

size: many
D: TRBD1
J: TRBJ2-1
V: TRBV2
DNA: TGTGCCAGCAGGGGGGACAGTCCGGCGGTGAATGAGCAGTTCTTC
CDR3: CASRGDSPAVNEQFF

size: many
D: NA
J: TRBJ2-1
V: TRBV3-1
DNA: TGTGCCAGCAGCCAAAGATTACCAGGGGAACATGAGCAGTTCTTC
CDR3: CASSQRLPGEHEQFF